This T cell receptor (beta chain) appears in the sequencing data of a study of blood T cell repertoires in COVID-19. The wider study: From T cells, B-cell-depleted T cells, or PBMCs came the material, which was cDNA or gDNA.

In its sample, this clone was seen once. The sample holds other DNA sequences that translate to the same CDR3. The CDR3 extends over 12 amino acids. Germline V gene sequence: CDR1 MDHEN, CDR2 SYDVKM. Trimming took off 3 bases at V and 4 bases at J, with 6 bases between the two ends. Authors' processing steps: Nucleated cell number was recorded as an estimate derived from reference gene primer amplification. Clones were sequenced by immunoSEQ multiplex PCR, and TCRdb holds only the in-frame ones, with some missing. That table is the source of V, J and clone size, and D and trimming were worked out from the DNA. Here the sample spans about 250,000 clones, roughly nine tenths being singletons.

The clonotype comes from a woman in her forties who had recovered from COVID-19. This sequence joins TRBV28 and TRBJ1-1; weak D call: TRBD1 (6 bases). Source material: peripheral blood. CDR3 loop: CASSFRGTEAFF. CDR3 coding DNA: TGTGCCAGCAGTTTCAGGGGCACTGAAGCTTTCTTT. The entire variable domain, with the rest obtained from reference TRBV28 and TRBJ1-1, is as follows: DVKVTQSSRYLVKRTGEKVFLECVQDMDHENMFWYRQDPGLGLRLIYFSYDVKMKEKGDIPEGYSVSREKKERFSLILESASTNQTSMYLCASSFRGTEAFFGQGTRLTVV.